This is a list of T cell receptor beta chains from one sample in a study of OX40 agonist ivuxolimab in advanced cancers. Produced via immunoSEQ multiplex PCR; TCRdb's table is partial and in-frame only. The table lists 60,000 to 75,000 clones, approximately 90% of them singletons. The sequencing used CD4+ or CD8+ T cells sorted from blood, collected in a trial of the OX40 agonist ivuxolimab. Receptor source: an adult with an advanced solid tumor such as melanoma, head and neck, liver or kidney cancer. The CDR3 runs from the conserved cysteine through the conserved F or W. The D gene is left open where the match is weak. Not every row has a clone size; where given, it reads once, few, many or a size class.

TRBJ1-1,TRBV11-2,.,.,TGTGCCAGCAGCTCCAGACAGGTTGAAGCTTTCTTT,CASSSRQVEAFF
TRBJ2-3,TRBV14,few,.,TGTGCCAGCAGCCACCCCCCGGGCACAGATACGCAGTATTTT,CASSHPPGTDTQYF
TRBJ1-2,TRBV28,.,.,TGTGCCAGCACCCGGGGGGGAGTAACTAACTATGGCTACACCTTC,CASTRGGVTNYGYTF
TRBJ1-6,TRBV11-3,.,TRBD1,TGTGCCAGCAGCTCTAGACAGGGTAGGGATTCACCCCTCCACTTT,CASSSRQGRDSPLHF
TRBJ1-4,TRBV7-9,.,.,TGTGCCAGCAGCCGAAGGGGAACAACTAATGAAAAACTGTTTTTT,CASSRRGTTNEKLFF
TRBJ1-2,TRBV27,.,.,TGTGCCAGCAGTTTATCGTGGACAGACCAAGGTGGCTACACCTTC,CASSLSWTDQGGYTF
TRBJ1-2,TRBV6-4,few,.,TGTGCCAGCAGTGAAGGGACCGGGCGTGGCTACACCTTC,CASSEGTGRGYTF
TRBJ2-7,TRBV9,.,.,TGTGCCAGCAGCGTAGAGGGCAGGTACGAGCAGTACTTC,CASSVEGRYEQYF
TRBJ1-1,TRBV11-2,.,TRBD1,TGTGCCAGCAGCTATTGGGGACAGACAGCTTTCTTT,CASSYWGQTAFF
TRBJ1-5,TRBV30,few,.,TGTGCCTGGAGTTCCGGGACATCCAATCAGCCCCAGCATTTT,CAWSSGTSNQPQHF
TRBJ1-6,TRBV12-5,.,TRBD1,TGTGCTAGTGGTTTAGGTACGGGACAGGGGCTCTCGCCCCTCCACTTT,CASGLGTGQGLSPLHF
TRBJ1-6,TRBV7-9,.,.,TGTGCCAGCAGCTTAGCTGGAAATTCACCCCTCCACTTT,CASSLAGNSPLHF
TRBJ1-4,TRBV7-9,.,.,TGTGCCAGCAGCTTAACTGGGAATGAAAAACTGTTTTTT,CASSLTGNEKLFF
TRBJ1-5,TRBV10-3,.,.,TGTGCCATCAGCCCTACCAATCAGCCCCAGCATTTT,CAISPTNQPQHF
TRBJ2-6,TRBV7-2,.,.,TGTGCCAGCAGCTTTGTGTCAGGGTTTGGGGCCAACGTCCTGACTTTC,CASSFVSGFGANVLTF
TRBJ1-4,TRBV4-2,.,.,TGTGCCAGCAGCCAAGATGACAGTGTACATGAAAAACTGTTTTTT,CASSQDDSVHEKLFF
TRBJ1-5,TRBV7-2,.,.,TGTGCCAGCAGCTTAGGGGGGGACTCCTACAATCAGCCCCAGCATTTT,CASSLGGDSYNQPQHF
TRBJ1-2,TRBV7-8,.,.,TGTGCCAGCAGCTCCGCAGGGGCTCCAGGGGGCTACACCTTC,CASSSAGAPGGYTF
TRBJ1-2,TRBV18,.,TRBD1,TGTGCCAGCTCGCCCGGGACAGAGCGACGTTGGGCTGGCTACACCTTC,CASSPGTERRWAGYTF
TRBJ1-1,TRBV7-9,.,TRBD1,TGTGCCAGCAGCTTAGCGGGGGGACAGGGGGCTGAAGCTTTCTTT,CASSLAGGQGAEAFF
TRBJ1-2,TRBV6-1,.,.,TGTGCCAGCAGTGAAACCACCGGGACGGGACCCTATGGCTACACCTTC,CASSETTGTGPYGYTF
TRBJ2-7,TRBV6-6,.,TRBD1,TGTGCCAGCAGTTACTCGGGGACAGTCTCCCAGCAGTACTTC,CASSYSGTVSQQYF
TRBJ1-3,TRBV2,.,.,TGTGCCAGCACCGGGACGAACTCTGGAAACACCATATATTTT,CASTGTNSGNTIYF
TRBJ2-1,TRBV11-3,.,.,TGTGCCAGCAGCTTCGAGTACAATGAGCAGTTCTTC,CASSFEYNEQFF
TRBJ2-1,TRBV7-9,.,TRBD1,TGTGCCAGCAGCCGGGACAGCCGAGCGCAGTTCTTC,CASSRDSRAQFF
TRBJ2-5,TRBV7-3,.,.,TGTGCCAGCAGCTTCGGAAGCGCGGAGGAGACCCAGTACTTC,CASSFGSAEETQYF
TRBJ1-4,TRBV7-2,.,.,TGTGCCAGCAGCTCGCTCGGGACGAACAATGAAAAACTGTTTTTT,CASSSLGTNNEKLFF
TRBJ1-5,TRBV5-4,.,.,TGTGCCAGCAGCTTGTGGGCAGAAGGAAATCAGCCCCAGCATTTT,CASSLWAEGNQPQHF
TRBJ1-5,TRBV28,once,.,TGTGCCAGCCTGATGCAGGGAGACCAGCCCCAGCATTTT,CASLMQGDQPQHF
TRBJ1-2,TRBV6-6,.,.,TGTGCCAGCAGCATGAGCCGGGACGTCTATGGCTACACCTTC,CASSMSRDVYGYTF
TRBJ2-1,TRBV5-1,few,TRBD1,TGCGCCAGCAGCGTAGACAGGGGGCTGGCTGAGCAGTTCTTC,CASSVDRGLAEQFF
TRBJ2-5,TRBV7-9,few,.,TGTGCCAGCAGCTCCGGGGAGACCCAGTACTTC,CASSSGETQYF
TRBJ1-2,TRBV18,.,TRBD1,TGTGCCAGCTCACCAAGTGTACAGGGGGTCTATGGCTACACCTTC,CASSPSVQGVYGYTF
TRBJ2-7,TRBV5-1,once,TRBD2,TGCGCCAGCAGCTTGGCCTCAGGGACTAACTACGAGCAGTACTTC,CASSLASGTNYEQYF
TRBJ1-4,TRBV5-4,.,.,TGTGCCAGCAGCTTTAACGGGGGAAGAAATGAAAAACTGTTTTTT,CASSFNGGRNEKLFF
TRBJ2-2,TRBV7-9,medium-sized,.,TGTGCCAGCAGCTTAGTAGGGCAGGGCACCGGGGAGCTGTTTTTT,CASSLVGQGTGELFF
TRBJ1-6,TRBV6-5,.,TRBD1,TGTGCCAGCAGTCCGGACAGGGTGGGGTCCCTCCACTTT,CASSPDRVGSLHF
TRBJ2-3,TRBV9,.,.,TGTGCCAGCAGCTATCGGGGTTCCAGAACGCAGTATTTT,CASSYRGSRTQYF
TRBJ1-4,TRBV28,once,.,TGTGCCAGCAGTTTGGTTGGCGGCAGGTCTAATGAAAAACTGTTTTTT,CASSLVGGRSNEKLFF